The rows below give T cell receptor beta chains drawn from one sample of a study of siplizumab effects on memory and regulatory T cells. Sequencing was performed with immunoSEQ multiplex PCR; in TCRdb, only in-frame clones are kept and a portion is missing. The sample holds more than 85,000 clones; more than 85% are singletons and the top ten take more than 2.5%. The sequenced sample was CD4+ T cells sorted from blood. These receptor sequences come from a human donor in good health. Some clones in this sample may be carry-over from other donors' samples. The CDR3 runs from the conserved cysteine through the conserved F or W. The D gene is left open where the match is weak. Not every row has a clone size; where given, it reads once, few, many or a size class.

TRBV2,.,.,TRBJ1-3,CASTPLTGRSGNTIYF,TGTGCCAGCACCCCCCTCACCGGCCGCTCTGGAAACACCATATATTTT
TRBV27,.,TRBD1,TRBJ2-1,CASSPQGAAYNEQFF,TGTGCCAGCAGTCCACAGGGGGCTGCCTACAATGAGCAGTTCTTC
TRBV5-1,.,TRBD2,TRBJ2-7,CASSFHSGTSYEQYF,TGCGCCAGCAGCTTTCATAGCGGGACCTCCTACGAGCAGTACTTC
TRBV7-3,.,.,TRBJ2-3,CASSLQGTDTQYF,TGTGCCAGCAGCTTACAGGGAACAGATACGCAGTATTTT
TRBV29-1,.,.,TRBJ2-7,CSVTETGGFYEQYF,TGCAGCGTTACTGAAACAGGTGGATTCTACGAGCAGTACTTC
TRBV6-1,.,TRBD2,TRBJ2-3,CASSEREARTDTQYF,TGTGCCAGCAGTGAGCGGGAGGCCAGGACAGATACGCAGTATTTT
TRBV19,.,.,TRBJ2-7,CASSLGTAPYEQYF,TGTGCCAGTAGTCTGGGGACGGCCCCCTACGAGCAGTACTTC
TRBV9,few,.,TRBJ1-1,CASSVEGDTEAFF,TGTGCCAGCAGCGTAGAAGGGGACACTGAAGCTTTCTTT
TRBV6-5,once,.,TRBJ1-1,CASSESLYTEAFF,TGTGCCAGCAGTGAATCCTTATACACTGAAGCTTTCTTT
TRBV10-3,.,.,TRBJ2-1,CAISEDGLSSYNEQFF,TGTGCCATCAGCGAGGACGGTCTTAGCTCCTACAATGAGCAGTTCTTC
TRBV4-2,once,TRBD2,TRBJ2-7,CASSQEGRLAGPSYEQYF,TGTGCCAGCAGCCAAGAGGGGCGACTAGCGGGCCCTTCCTACGAGCAGTACTTC
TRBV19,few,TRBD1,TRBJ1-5,CASSMGDSTGNQPQHF,TGTGCCAGTAGTATGGGGGACAGTACTGGCAATCAGCCCCAGCATTTT
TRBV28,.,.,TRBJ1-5,CASSQLRDGNQPQHF,TGTGCCAGCAGTCAGCTAAGGGATGGCAATCAGCCCCAGCATTTT
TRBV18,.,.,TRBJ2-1,CASSPQGWSYNEQFF,TGTGCCAGCTCACCACAGGGGTGGTCCTACAATGAGCAGTTCTTC
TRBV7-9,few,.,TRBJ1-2,CASSYNLYGYTF,TGTGCCAGCAGCTACAACCTCTATGGCTACACCTTC
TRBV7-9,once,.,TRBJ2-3,CASSSSSDTQYF,TGTGCCAGCAGCTCGTCTTCAGATACGCAGTATTTT
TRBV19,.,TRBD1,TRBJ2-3,CASSSGQGDTDTQYF,TGTGCCAGTTCTTCTGGACAGGGGGACACAGATACGCAGTATTTT
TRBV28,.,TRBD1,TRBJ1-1,CASSLWGQPGRTEAFF,TGTGCCAGCAGTTTATGGGGACAGCCGGGGAGGACTGAAGCTTTCTTT
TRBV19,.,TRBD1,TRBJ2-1,CASSQGQGRPDEQFF,TGTGCCAGTAGTCAGGGACAGGGACGTCCCGATGAGCAGTTCTTC
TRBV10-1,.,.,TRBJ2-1,CASGGSGYNEQFF,TGCGCCAGTGGCGGTAGTGGCTACAATGAGCAGTTCTTC
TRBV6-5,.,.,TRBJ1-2,CASSPDLTAVGYTF,TGTGCCAGCAGTCCGGACCTGACTGCGGTTGGCTACACCTTC
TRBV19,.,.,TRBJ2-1,CASSIELQRITYNEQFF,TGTGCCAGTAGTATTGAACTCCAGCGGATTACCTACAATGAGCAGTTCTTC
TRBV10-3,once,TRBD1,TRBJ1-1,CAISVTGTGGRTEAFF,TGTGCCATCAGTGTAACTGGGACAGGGGGCCGAACTGAAGCTTTCTTT
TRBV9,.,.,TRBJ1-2,CASSVVPGPSGYGYTF,TGTGCCAGCAGCGTAGTGCCTGGGCCCTCTGGTTATGGCTACACCTTC
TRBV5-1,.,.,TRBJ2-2,CASSLRDGGELFF,TGCGCCAGCAGCCTTCGCGACGGCGGGGAGCTGTTTTTT
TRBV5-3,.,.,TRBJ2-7,CARSFPPPGRSYEQYF,TGTGCCAGAAGCTTTCCCCCCCCCGGGAGATCCTACGAGCAGTACTTC
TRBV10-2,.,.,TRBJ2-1,CASSELTDSYNEQFF,TGCGCCAGCAGTGAGTTAACAGACTCCTACAATGAGCAGTTCTTC
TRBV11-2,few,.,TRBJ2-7,CASSPVVGGRALYEQYF,TGTGCCAGCAGCCCCGTAGTAGGGGGGAGGGCCCTCTACGAGCAGTACTTC
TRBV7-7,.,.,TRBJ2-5,CASSLVGGAPETQYF,TGTGCTAGCAGCTTAGTAGGGGGGGCGCCAGAGACCCAGTACTTC
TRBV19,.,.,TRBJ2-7,CASSRKTGSYEQYF,TGTGCCAGTAGTAGGAAGACAGGCTCCTACGAGCAGTACTTC
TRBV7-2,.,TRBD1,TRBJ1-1,CASSPRTGVNGEAFF,TGTGCCAGCAGCCCCCGGACAGGGGTCAATGGTGAAGCTTTCTTT
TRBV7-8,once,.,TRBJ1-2,CASSFDPGGKNYGYTF,TGTGCCAGCAGCTTTGATCCGGGAGGGAAAAACTATGGCTACACCTTC
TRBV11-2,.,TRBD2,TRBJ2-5,CASSPRGLAAQETQYF,TGTGCCAGCAGCCCACGGGGACTAGCGGCCCAAGAGACCCAGTACTTC
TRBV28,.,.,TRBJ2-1,CASSLIRAYNEQFF,TGTGCCAGCAGTTTAATCAGGGCTTACAATGAGCAGTTCTTC
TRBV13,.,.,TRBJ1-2,CASSFARQTGDYGYTF,TGTGCCAGCAGCTTTGCTCGGCAGACCGGAGACTATGGCTACACCTTC
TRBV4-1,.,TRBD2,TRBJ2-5,CASSQETGLADQETQYF,TGCGCCAGCAGCCAAGAAACTGGGCTAGCGGACCAAGAGACCCAGTACTTC
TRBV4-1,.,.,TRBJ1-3,CASSQDHTNSGNTIYF,TGCGCCAGCAGCCAAGACCACACAAACTCTGGAAACACCATATATTTT
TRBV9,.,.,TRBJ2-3,CASSVRGTDTQYF,TGTGCCAGCAGCGTTAGGGGCACAGATACGCAGTATTTT
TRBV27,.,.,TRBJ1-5,CASSLGNPGANQPQHF,TGTGCCAGCAGTTTGGGAAACCCAGGGGCTAATCAGCCCCAGCATTTT
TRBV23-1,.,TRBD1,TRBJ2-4,CASSRDRPNIQYF,TGCGCCAGCTCCCGGGACAGGCCAAACATTCAGTACTTC